This T cell receptor (beta chain) derives from a study of cytomegalovirus exposure and HLA in healthy donors. Study observations and caveats: Productive status was seen about 87% or about 30% of the time for most TCR beta V segments in an earlier analysis. Reportedly, cytomegalovirus status was diagnosed with high sensitivity and specificity.

On this clone: Its antigen is still unknown.

These donors, healthy bone marrow donors, were studied. The PCR was carried out with 60 Vbeta primers and 13 Jbeta primers. Sequencing was performed with immunoSEQ multiplex PCR; in TCRdb, only in-frame clones are kept and a portion is missing. The sample's table shows 100,000 to 150,000 clones. V was shortened by 7 bases and J by 3 bases, with 12 bases between the two germline ends. The CDR3 runs to 13 residues. Per the germline V gene, CDR1 is MNHEY and CDR2 is SVGAGI. The gene calls are TRBV6-5 and TRBJ1-1; perhaps TRBD1 as D (6 bases). Specimen: PBMCs. This TCR was recovered from a man aged 30 to 45 in good health and CMV-seronegative. The CDR3 nucleotides read TGTGCCAGCAACCTACAGGGAGACACTGAAGCTTTCTTT. Its protein product is CASNLQGDTEAFF.